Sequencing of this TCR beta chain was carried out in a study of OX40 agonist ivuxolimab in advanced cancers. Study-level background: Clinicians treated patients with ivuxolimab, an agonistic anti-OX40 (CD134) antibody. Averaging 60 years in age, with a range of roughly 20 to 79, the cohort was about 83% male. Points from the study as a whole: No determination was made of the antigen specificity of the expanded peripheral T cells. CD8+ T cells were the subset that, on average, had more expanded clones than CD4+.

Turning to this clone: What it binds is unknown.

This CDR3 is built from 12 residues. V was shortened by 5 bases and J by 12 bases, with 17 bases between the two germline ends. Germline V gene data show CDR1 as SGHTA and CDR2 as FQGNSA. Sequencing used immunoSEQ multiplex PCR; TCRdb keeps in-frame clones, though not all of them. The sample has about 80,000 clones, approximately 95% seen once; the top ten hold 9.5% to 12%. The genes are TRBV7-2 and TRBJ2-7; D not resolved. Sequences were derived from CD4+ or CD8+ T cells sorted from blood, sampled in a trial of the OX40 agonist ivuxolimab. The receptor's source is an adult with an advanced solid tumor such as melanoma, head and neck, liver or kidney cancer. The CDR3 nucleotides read TGTGCCAGCAGCCCGAAGAACACAGTGGCGTACTTC. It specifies CASSPKNTVAYF.